The 20 T cell receptor beta chains below come from one sample, sequenced in a study of T cell responses to AZD1222 COVID-19 vaccine (dated by TCRdb to about 2021). The time point label, read with the paper, signifies: about 28 days (+/-7) after the second vaccine dose. The library came from the immunoSEQ multiplex PCR assay. As stored in TCRdb, this immuneACCESS dataset retains in-frame rearrangements with V and J assigned. A fraction of the clones does not appear; measured against another copy, unresolved V genes explain less than half of the discrepancy, and the remainder lacks a known reason. In this sample the table shows 77,000 or so clones, roughly 91% of which occur a single time. Around 19% of the sample is taken by the ten largest. Sequencing was performed on peripheral blood, taken 28 days after the second AZD1222 dose. The source is an adult who received the AZD1222 COVID-19 vaccine.

The chain joins TRBV5-1 to TRBJ1-6; 7 nucleotides line up with TRBD1. V lost 4 bases to trimming and J lost 10 bases; unmatched junction nucleotides: 14. Germline V lookup: CDR1 SGHRS, CDR2 YFSETQ. The CDR3 sequence is 16 residues long. The CDR3 region is CASSPTETGWNSPLHF. CDR3 nucleotide sequence: TGCGCCAGCAGCCCTACCGAGACAGGGTGGAACTCACCCCTCCACTTT.

The genes are TRBV7-9 and TRBJ1-6; the match to TRBD1 covers 8 bases. Germline lookup yields CDR1 SEHNR and CDR2 FQNEAQ (reference sequence). The V and J ends lost 3 bases and 7 bases, in that order; junction bases with no gene match: 5. The CDR3 covers 15 residues. DNA for the CDR3: TGTGCCAGCAGCTTTGGGACAGGAGGAAATTCACCCCTCCACTTT. Translation gives CASSFGTGGNSPLHF.

This sequence joins TRBV7-3 and TRBJ2-2; a possible D gene is TRBD2 (6 bases). CDR1 is SGHTA, CDR2 FQGTGA, per germline. The V gene lost 8 bases and the J gene lost 4 bases, with 14 bases spanning the gap. This CDR3 region has 14 residues. The CDR3 nucleotides are TGTGCCAGCGGGGACGGGGGAGTCACCGGGGAGCTGTTTTTT. This encodes CASGDGGVTGELFF.

The chain links TRBV14 to TRBJ2-5; D is uncertain. Trimming removed 4 bases at V and 2 bases at J, with 5 bases between. Germline V gives CDR1 SGHDN, CDR2 FVKESK. This CDR3 region has 12 residues. CDR3 sequence reads: CASSPNQETQYF. The CDR3 DNA is TGTGCCAGCAGCCCGAATCAAGAGACCCAGTACTTC.

The rearrangement links TRBV5-6 to TRBJ2-7; a weak D match, TRBD2 (6 bases). V lost 7 bases and J 2 bases, leaving 28 bases between the germline ends. The CDR3 is 18 amino acids. CDR1 SGHDT and CDR2 YYEEEE come from the germline V gene. CDR3 DNA: TGTGCCAGCTGCAATCAGTTCCGTCCGGGACTGAAGACCTACGAGCAGTACTTC. Protein sequence: CASCNQFRPGLKTYEQYF.

This clone was seen a single time. V and J are TRBV4-1 and TRBJ2-3; 8 bases align to TRBD2. This CDR3 is 17 amino acids long. The germline CDR1 and CDR2 sequences are MGHRA and YSYEKL. V dropped 0 bases and J dropped 5; count of bases not matched to a gene: 10. CDR3 protein: CASSQDPPAGGGDTQYF. CDR3 nucleotide sequence: TGCGCCAGCAGCCAAGACCCCCCCGCGGGGGGAGGAGATACGCAGTATTTT.

This chain links TRBV5-4 with TRBJ2-2; 13 bases are a match to TRBD2. The germline gives CDR1 SGHNT, CDR2 YYREEE (reference sequence). CDR3 size: 18 residues. The V segment lost 1 base and the J segment 3 bases; nucleotides outside the gene matches: 6. CDR3 loop: CASSLPQGLAGHTGELFF. In DNA form, the CDR3 reads TGTGCCAGCAGCTTGCCGCAGGGACTAGCGGGGCACACCGGGGAGCTGTTTTTT.

This chain joins TRBV3-1 (or the pseudogene TRBV3-2) and TRBJ1-4, with D uncertain. CDR1 is LGHDT, CDR2 YNNKEL, per germline (reference sequence). The V end lost 1 base, the J end lost 8 bases, and 17 bases lay between the germline ends. The CDR3 contains 16 residues. The DNA of the CDR3 is TGTGCCAGCAGCCAAGCTGATTATAGGGCAGGCGAAAAACTGTTTTTT. This encodes CASSQADYRAGEKLFF.

The chain recombines TRBV5-1 with TRBJ2-5; D perhaps matches TRBD2 (6 bases). In germline, CDR1 is SGHRS, CDR2 YFSETQ. V was cut by 2 bases and J by 4 bases, with 12 bases left in between. This CDR3 has 14 residues. In DNA form, the CDR3 reads TGCGCCAGCAGCTTCGCGGGGCGGGGAGAGACCCAGTACTTC. Translated: CASSFAGRGETQYF.

This chain joins TRBV24-1 and TRBJ2-3; 7 bases are shared with TRBD2. J was trimmed by 1 base and V by 4 bases; bases with no gene match: 4. CDR3 length equals 15 residues. Germline CDR1 is KGHDR and CDR2 is SFDVKD. DNA for the CDR3: TGTGCCACCAGTGACCGGAGCGGGGGCACAGATACGCAGTATTTT. Amino acid sequence: CATSDRSGGTDTQYF.

The chain is built from TRBV6-4 and TRBJ2-3; D gene ambiguous. Germline V gene data show CDR1 as MRHNA and CDR2 as SNTAGT. The germline V and J ends were trimmed by 4 bases and 0 bases, with 14 bases remaining between them. This CDR3 contains 16 residues. CDR3 residues: CASSVARGTSTDTQYF. Written as DNA, the CDR3 is TGTGCCAGCAGTGTTGCCCGAGGTACTAGCACAGATACGCAGTATTTT.

The genes are TRBV11-2 and TRBJ1-6; D unresolved. This CDR3 has 15 residues. Germline CDR1 and CDR2: SGHAT and FQNNGV. Trimming removed 5 bases at V and 8 bases at J, with 16 bases between. CDR3 sequence: CASSPLGGRDSPLHF. The CDR3 DNA reads TGTGCCAGCAGCCCGCTAGGTGGACGGGATTCACCCCTCCACTTT.

The chain couples TRBV3-1 (or the pseudogene TRBV3-2) to TRBJ1-2, with D hard to call. Germline V gene data show CDR1 as LGHDT and CDR2 as YNNKEL (reference sequence). V lost 1 base and J lost 8, with 11 bases in between. This CDR3 is built from 13 residues. CDR3 protein: CASSQGGLYGYTF. CDR3 nucleotide sequence: TGTGCCAGCAGCCAAGGAGGCCTCTACGGCTACACCTTC.

The V call is TRBV5-6, the J call TRBJ1-1; D not certain. The germline CDR1 and CDR2 sequences are SGHDT and YYEEEE. This CDR3 is built from 15 residues. Trimming cost V 3 bases and J 3 bases, with 15 bases left between them. The CDR3 coding sequence is TGTGCCAGCAGCTCATCCCCTGCACATCACACTGAAGCTTTCTTT. Translating gives CASSSSPAHHTEAFF.

The chain uses TRBV10-3 and TRBJ2-7, with D perhaps matching TRBD1 (5 bases). Germline-derived CDR1 and CDR2 are ENHRY and SYGVKD. The CDR3 loop spans 11 amino acids. V lost 5 bases to trimming and J lost 3 bases, with 5 bases between them. This CDR3 reads CAISRGYEQYF. As DNA, the CDR3 is TGTGCCATCAGTAGGGGCTACGAGCAGTACTTC.

This chain links TRBV4-3 with TRBJ1-5; D gene uncertain. Trimming pared 0 bases from V and 7 bases from J, leaving 7 bases between. The CDR3 is 13 residues long. CDR1 is LGHNA, CDR2 YSLEER, per germline. The DNA of the CDR3 is TGCGCCAGCAGCCAAGAAATGGGGCAGCCCCAGCATTTT. It encodes CASSQEMGQPQHF.

The chain carries TRBV10-2 and TRBJ1-2; D might be TRBD1 (6 bases). There are 14 residues in the CDR3. Per germline, CDR1 WSHSY and CDR2 SAAADI. Trimming left V 3 bases short and J 8 bases short, with 16 bases between. DNA of the CDR3: TGCGCCAGCAGTGAATTTGGGGGGCTTGAGGGCTACACCTTC. Its protein is CASSEFGGLEGYTF.

The chain uses TRBV29-1 and TRBJ2-1, with D possibly matching TRBD2 (6 bases). This CDR3 contains 13 residues. Germline CDR1 is SQVTM and CDR2 is ANQGSEA. Trimming cost V 1 base and J 10 bases, with 14 bases left between them. The CDR3 spells CSVEGTIFLEQFF. DNA of the CDR3: TGCAGCGTTGAAGGGACTATCTTCTTGGAGCAGTTCTTC.

This chain links TRBV9 with TRBJ1-5; D is perhaps TRBD1 (5 bases). The V gene's germline CDR1 is SGDLS and CDR2 YYNGEE. This CDR3 is 14 amino acids long. Between the trimmed V and J ends, which lost 4 bases and 0 bases, there was a span of 8 bases. The CDR3 protein is CASSPGLSNQPQHF. DNA for the CDR3: TGTGCCAGCAGCCCGGGGCTTAGCAATCAGCCCCAGCATTTT.

The chain carries TRBV20-1 and TRBJ1-1; the D is unclear. Germline CDR1 and CDR2: DFQATT and SNEGSKA (reference sequence). The CDR3 loop spans 11 amino acids. V shed 6 bases and J shed 2 bases, with 7 bases lying between them. CDR3 in amino acids: CSAVDNTEAFF. The CDR3 DNA reads TGCAGTGCAGTTGACAACACTGAAGCTTTCTTT.